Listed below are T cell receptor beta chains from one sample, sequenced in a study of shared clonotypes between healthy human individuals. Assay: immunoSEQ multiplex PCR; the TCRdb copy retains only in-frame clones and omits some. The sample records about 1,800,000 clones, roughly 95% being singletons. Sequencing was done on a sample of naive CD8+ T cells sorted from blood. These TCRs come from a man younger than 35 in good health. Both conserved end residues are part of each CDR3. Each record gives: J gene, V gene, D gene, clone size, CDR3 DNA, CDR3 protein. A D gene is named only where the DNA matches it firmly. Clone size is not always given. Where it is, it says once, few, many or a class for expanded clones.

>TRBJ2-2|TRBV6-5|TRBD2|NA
TGTGCCAGCAGTTACGGACTAGCGGGGGGCACCGGGGAGCTGTTTTTT
CASSYGLAGGTGELFF
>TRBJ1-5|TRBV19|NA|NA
TGTGCCAGTACCCCGGTGTTTTATAGCAATCAGCCCCAGCATTTT
CASTPVFYSNQPQHF
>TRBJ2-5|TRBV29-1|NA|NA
TGCAGCGTTGAGGACACAGGGAGGACCCAGTACTTC
CSVEDTGRTQYF
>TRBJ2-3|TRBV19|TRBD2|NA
TGTGCCAGTAGTCCCCGGGGGGGCACAGATACGCAGTATTTT
CASSPRGGTDTQYF
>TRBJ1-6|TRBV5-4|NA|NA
TGTGCCAGCAGCTCTACCAATTCACCCCTCCACTTT
CASSSTNSPLHF
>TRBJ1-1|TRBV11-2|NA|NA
TGTGCCAGCAGCTTAGAAGGGGGATGGACTGAAGCTTTCTTT
CASSLEGGWTEAFF
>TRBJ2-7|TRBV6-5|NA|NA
TGTGCCAGCAGTTACTCAAGGATGTCTTCCTACGAGCAGTACTTC
CASSYSRMSSYEQYF
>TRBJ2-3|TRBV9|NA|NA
TGTGCCAGCAGTACTAGCTCAACAGATACGCAGTATTTT
CASSTSSTDTQYF
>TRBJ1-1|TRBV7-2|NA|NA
TGTGCCAGCAGCTCCGTGGACGGGGCGATGAACACTGAAGCTTTCTTT
CASSSVDGAMNTEAFF
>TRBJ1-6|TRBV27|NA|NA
TGTGCCAGCAGTTCTGGGCATTCACCCCTCCACTTT
CASSSGHSPLHF
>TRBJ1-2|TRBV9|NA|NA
TGTGCCAGCAGCTTACAGGGCGACGGCTACACCTTC
CASSLQGDGYTF
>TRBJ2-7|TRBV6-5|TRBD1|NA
TGTGCCAGCGGAGCCCGGGACAGGGGGTACGAGCAGTACTTC
CASGARDRGYEQYF
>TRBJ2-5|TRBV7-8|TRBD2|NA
TGTGCCAGCAGCTTAGAATCCAAGCTAGCGGGAGGGCCAAGGATGGAGACCCAGTACTTC
CASSLESKLAGGPRMETQYF
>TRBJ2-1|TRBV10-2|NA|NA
TGCGCCAGCAGTGAGTCGAGGGGGGACAATGAGCAGTTCTTC
CASSESRGDNEQFF
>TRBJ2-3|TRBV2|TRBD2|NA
TGTGCCAGCAGTGAAGGGGGACTAGCGGGGGAGATAGATACGCAGTATTTT
CASSEGGLAGEIDTQYF
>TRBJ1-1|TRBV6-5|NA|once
TGTGCCAGCGTCGCCGGGGCGAACACTGAAGCTTTCTTT
CASVAGANTEAFF